Sequencing of this TCR beta chain was carried out in a study of blood T cells in healthy people across ages (dated by TCRdb to between 2015 and 2017). Regarding the study in general: In model experiments, roughly one uniquely barcoded TCR beta cDNA molecule per two T cells was captured by template switching. The study measured age-related changes in TCR beta repertoire diversity using deep sequencing normalized with unique cDNA molecular identifiers. The donors were split into four age groups: young (average 16 years), middle-aged (roughly 39), aged (approximately 59) and long-lived (over 80). Donors of different ages were randomly distributed across sequencing lanes to avoid experimental bias. For two donors (one aged 18 to 30 and one aged 80 or older), the study analyzed two additional independent replicas of 1 million unique cDNA reads from the same blood draw. The study at large found these results: Observed TCR beta diversity per million T cells fell roughly linearly with age, and a significant reduction was already apparent by age about 38. A strong correlation was found between observed TCR beta diversity and the percentage of naive T cells measured by flow cytometry. Bulk unsorted PBMC profiling prevented conclusive comparison of naive and antigen-experienced compartments. Compared with the aged group, the long-lived group had more naive CD4+ T cells, fewer expanded clones and increased TCR diversity, a pattern suggesting age selection. Because the CMV infection status of the donors was unknown, age-related changes in expanded clonotypes may potentially have been confounded. Estimates of total diversity based on one million sequenced T cells were considered lower bounds and underestimates.

Reading from cysteine to phenylalanine, the CDR3 counts 16 amino acids. Only CDR3 DNA is held: 48 bases, read in frame from base 1. Deletion took 6 bases off V and 1 base off J, with a span of 17 bases between the germline ends. CDR1 and CDR2 are read off the germline V gene (reference sequence) as MNHEY and SMNVEV. Receptor libraries were prepared by 5' RACE. A second roughly 6 to 12 cycle PCR used a sample-barcoded 5' primer and a J-beta primer mix. Each TCR beta cDNA molecule received a unique molecular identifier from a template-switch 5' adaptor carrying 12 random nucleotides. Each sample yielded at least 3 million CDR3-containing paired-end reads. All of the RNA was converted into first-strand cDNA using the Mint cDNA synthesis kit, with a TRBC-specific oligonucleotide serving as the primer. Following uracil-DNA glycosylase treatment, a first 18-cycle PCR with universal primers M1SS and BC2_uni_R was performed on all cDNA. The original pipeline was this. For normalization, 1 million high-quality reads were randomly selected from each sample, with every read carrying a distinct molecular identifier. Instead of being binned into consensus sequences, reads with shared molecular identifiers were discarded. MiTCR, set to a Q25 quality threshold and the strictest error-elimination algorithm, was used for CDR3 identification, clonotype clustering and error correction. A nonparametric unseen species model with Euler transformation was used to estimate lower-bound total TCR beta diversity. TCRdb reprocessing: public reads trimmed at Q25 with fastp, clones called with MiXCR, in-frame beta chains kept. Rows are unified per CDR3 protein, each entry keeping the most common DNA and genes. V and J calls and clone size were set by TCRdb, not the authors. This sample is represented by fewer than 2 million distinct CDR3 sequences; about two fifths of them were singletons. The top ten hold 23% of the sample.

Regarding this clonotype: Its recognized antigen is unknown. The input lacks base qualities; no much larger clone sits a single base away.

Systemically healthy Caucasian individuals from Russia, around 38 in total and aged roughly 6 to 100 years, were included as donors. Ten milliliters of peripheral blood were drawn from each donor into EDTA-treated Vacutainer tubes. Ficoll-Paque density-gradient centrifugation was used to isolate PBMCs, with at least 6.5 million per sample. Total RNA, at least 6 micrograms per sample, was extracted from PBMCs with Trizol reagent. For every donor, flow cytometry on a PBMC aliquot measured the percentage of naive CD45RAhigh/CD27high T cells. The rearranged chain carries TRBV27 and TRBJ2-3; the D gene is not confidently resolved. Sequences were obtained from blood. This clonotype was sampled from a human donor in good health. The nucleotides are TGTGCCAGCAGCCGTAACGTACCTATAGGCACAGATACGCAGTATTTT. Translated, this gives CASSRNVPIGTDTQYF.